A selection of T cell receptor beta chains follows, all from one sample in a study of CD4 T cells in relation to SARS-CoV-2 and coronaviruses. Some clones are missing from TCRdb's copy, which holds only in-frame ones; the method was immunoSEQ multiplex PCR. Of 15,000 to 20,000 clones in the sample, about 80% are singletons; the top ten hold around 11%. These TCRs' antigens remain unknown. Sample: CD4+ T cells from PBMCs, cultured in vitro. Source of these receptors: a human donor in good health. The CDR3 runs from the conserved cysteine through the conserved F or W. Each record gives: clone size, J gene, D gene, V gene, CDR3 protein, CDR3 DNA. A D gene is named only where the DNA matches it firmly. Some rows have no size entry. The others give once, few or many, or a class for an expanded clone.

.	TRBJ1-3	.	TRBV19	CASSPERQITGNTIYF	TGTGCCAGTAGTCCCGAACGACAGATAACTGGAAACACCATATATTTT
.	TRBJ1-1	.	TRBV6-5	CASSYRNTEAFF	TGTGCCAGCAGTTACAGGAACACTGAAGCTTTCTTT
once	TRBJ2-3	.	TRBV7-2	CASSMPGGTDTQYF	TGTGCCAGCAGCATGCCGGGAGGCACAGATACGCAGTATTTT
.	TRBJ2-7	TRBD1	TRBV3-1/TRBV3-2	CASSTGTGVGEQYF	TGTGCCAGCAGTACCGGGACAGGGGTCGGTGAGCAGTACTTC
.	TRBJ2-2	.	TRBV7-2	CASSLERSVELFF	TGTGCCAGCAGCTTAGAGAGGAGTGTGGAGCTGTTTTTT
.	TRBJ2-1	.	TRBV4-3	CASSQDWRASSGNEQFF	TGCGCCAGCAGCCAAGATTGGCGGGCCAGCTCGGGGAATGAGCAGTTCTTC
.	TRBJ1-2	.	TRBV10-3	CAISESASYTF	TGTGCCATCAGTGAGTCAGCTAGCTACACCTTC
.	TRBJ2-4	.	TRBV6-2/TRBV6-3	CASSYERNLAKNIQYF	TGTGCCAGCAGTTACGAGAGAAACCTAGCCAAAAACATTCAGTACTTC
.	TRBJ2-3	TRBD1	TRBV19	CATDRTGTADTQYF	TGTGCCACCGACCGGACAGGTACTGCAGATACGCAGTATTTT
.	TRBJ2-3	TRBD2	TRBV5-4	CASSLRGGTDTQYF	TGTGCCAGCAGCCTGCGGGGGGGCACAGATACGCAGTATTTT
.	TRBJ2-3	.	TRBV9	CASSEGVGDHRPADTQYF	TGTGCCAGCAGCGAGGGGGTGGGGGACCATAGGCCGGCAGATACGCAGTATTTT
.	TRBJ2-1	TRBD2	TRBV23-1	CASSGGGLPNSEQFF	TGCGCCAGCAGTGGGGGGGGACTACCCAACAGTGAGCAGTTCTTC
.	TRBJ2-1	.	TRBV2	CASSEKRTLRGEQFF	TGTGCCAGCAGTGAAAAGCGGACACTGAGGGGTGAGCAGTTCTTC
.	TRBJ2-5	.	TRBV10-3	CAISPGSEGTQYF	TGTGCCATCAGTCCGGGCTCCGAGGGGACCCAGTACTTC
.	TRBJ2-1	.	TRBV2	CASSERDGRQDEQFF	TGTGCCAGCAGTGAAAGGGACGGCCGCCAGGATGAGCAGTTCTTC
.	TRBJ1-2	TRBD1	TRBV5-1	CASSQIDRDNGYTF	TGCGCCAGCAGCCAGATAGACAGGGACAATGGCTACACCTTC
.	TRBJ2-7	TRBD2	TRBV6-2/TRBV6-3	CASSYSSAGLFATYEQYF	TGTGCCAGCAGTTACTCATCAGCGGGGTTGTTCGCCACCTACGAGCAGTACTTC
.	TRBJ2-1	.	TRBV20-1	CSASSGSYNEQFF	TGCAGTGCTAGTAGCGGCTCCTACAATGAGCAGTTCTTC
.	TRBJ2-1	.	TRBV12-3/TRBV12-4	CASSLNGRTSVLF	TGTGCCAGCAGTTTAAATGGAAGAACTTCTGTGCTCTTC
.	TRBJ2-5	TRBD2	TRBV3-1/TRBV3-2	CASSPRLAGAETQYF	TGTGCCAGCAGCCCCCGACTAGCGGGGGCAGAGACCCAGTACTTC
.	TRBJ1-2	.	TRBV5-6	CASSYPMGSYGYTF	TGTGCCAGCAGCTACCCGATGGGCAGCTATGGCTACACCTTC
.	TRBJ2-7	TRBD2	TRBV5-4	CASSLTIRTSASYEQYF	TGTGCCAGCAGCTTGACCATAAGAACTAGCGCCTCCTACGAGCAGTACTTC
.	TRBJ2-2	.	TRBV5-8	CASSLWTVNTGELFF	TGTGCCAGCAGCTTGTGGACAGTCAACACCGGGGAGCTGTTTTTT
once	TRBJ1-2	.	TRBV7-9	CASSFSNDGYTF	TGTGCCAGCAGCTTTTCGAATGATGGCTACACCTTC
.	TRBJ1-2	TRBD1	TRBV30	CACFRDRVVSGYGYTF	TGTGCCTGTTTCCGGGACAGGGTTGTGTCGGGCTATGGCTACACCTTC